This T cell receptor beta chain was documented in a study of OX40 agonist ivuxolimab in advanced cancers. Method: immunoSEQ multiplex PCR; TCRdb's copy keeps in-frame clones and lacks some. The sample lists some 70,000 clones; about 85% were seen once. The ends lost 5 bases at V and 7 bases at J; junction bases unmatched: 7. The CDR3 is made up of 14 amino acids. Germline loops: CDR1 SGHNT, CDR2 YENEEA. The origin of this receptor is an adult with an advanced solid tumor such as melanoma, head and neck, liver or kidney cancer. The rearrangement joins TRBV11-3 to TRBJ2-3; 9 nucleotides line up with TRBD1. The input for sequencing was CD4+ or CD8+ T cells sorted from blood, taken in a trial of the OX40 agonist ivuxolimab. CDR3 residues: CASSPRDRANTQYF. Here the CDR3 DNA reads TGTGCCAGCAGCCCCCGGGACAGGGCCAATACGCAGTATTTT.